This T cell receptor (beta chain) was identified in a study of neurological immune-mediated disorders. Notes on the study in general: One cluster of related CDR3 sequences contained, by phylogenetic grouping, the repertoires of 18 of 34 multiple sclerosis patients and formed a possible signature.

Germline assignment: CDR1 DFQATT and CDR2 SNEGSKA (reference sequence). This CDR3 region has 11 residues. V shed 7 bases and J shed 3 bases, with 9 bases lying between them. 5'RACE with 10-nucleotide random UMIs produced the cDNA. Every sequencing run generated over 190 million TCR-beta sequences from 15-18 subjects. MiXCR, applied by TCRdb to the 5' RACE reads, yields one record per CDR3 protein. The data contain about 70,000 distinct CDR3 sequences, 3.2% of them singletons. Many counts were recorded for this clonotype. Its antigen remains unknown. The chain recombines TRBV20-1 with TRBJ2-5; D gene uncertain. What was sequenced was PBMCs. The TCR originated in a woman in her forties or fifties with multiple sclerosis. The CDR3 sequence: CSVGLKETQYF. In nucleotides, the CDR3 is TGCAGTGTCGGCCTCAAAGAGACCCAGTACTTC.